This TCR beta chain comes out of a study of cytomegalovirus exposure and HLA in healthy donors. V shed 2 bases and J shed 8 bases, with 9 bases lying between them. The CDR3 runs to 13 residues. Germline assignment: CDR1 MNHEY and CDR2 SVGAGI. Findings and caveats of the study: It has been reported that TCR beta sequences accurately predicted the HLA-A and HLA-B alleles of most subjects.

Researchers ran the PCR with 60 Vbeta and 13 Jbeta primers. Clones were sequenced by immunoSEQ multiplex PCR, and TCRdb holds only the in-frame ones, with some missing. The top ten hold approximately 5.6% of the sample, which has approximately 140,000 clones, approximately 78% seen once. Concerning this clone: Its cognate antigen is unknown.

The rearrangement links TRBV6-5 to TRBJ1-4; D gene uncertain. The TCR originated in a woman aged 40 to 50 in good health and CMV-seropositive. The sequenced sample was PBMCs. The CDR3 reads CASSYLVREKLFF. The CDR3 coding sequence is TGTGCCAGCAGTTACCTTGTCCGGGAAAAACTGTTTTTT.